What follows are 10 T cell receptor beta chains derived from one specimen sequenced in a study of radiotherapy plus CTLA-4 blockade in lung cancer. Using immunoSEQ multiplex PCR, the repertoire was profiled, and TCRdb retains in-frame clones only, with some absent. Seen here are 40,000 to 45,000 clones, roughly 70% observed once, and the top ten hold roughly 10%. This specimen consisted of peripheral blood, obtained from a patient treated with radiotherapy plus ipilimumab. Receptor source: a human donor with non-small cell lung cancer who had stable disease on radiotherapy plus ipilimumab.

In its sample, this clone was seen a few times. CDR3 amino acids: CASSSRQGAMETQYF. DNA for the CDR3: TGTGCCAGCAGCTCCCGACAGGGGGCGATGGAGACCCAGTACTTC. The chain recombines TRBV11-3 with TRBJ2-5, with 10 bases lining up with TRBD1. The germline gives CDR1 SGHNT, CDR2 YENEEA. Trimming cost V 4 bases and J 5 bases; bases outside gene matches: 7. The CDR3 length is 15 residues.

V and J are TRBV29-1 and TRBJ2-5; weak D call: TRBD2 (6 bases). V was cut by 3 bases and J by 0 bases, with 8 bases left in between. This CDR3 contains 13 residues. From germline, CDR1 is SQVTM and CDR2 ANQGSEA. CDR3 in DNA: TGCAGCGTTGAGGGGACTGACCAAGAGACCCAGTACTTC. It codes for CSVEGTDQETQYF.

Here the CDR3 reads CASSLVRAVNYGYTF. CDR3 DNA: TGTGCCAGCAGCTTGGTGAGGGCAGTGAACTATGGCTACACCTTC. The chain couples TRBV5-4 to TRBJ1-2; D gene ambiguous. This CDR3 has 15 amino acids. The germline V gene encodes CDR1 SGHNT and CDR2 YYREEE (reference sequence). Trimming shortened V by 0 bases and J by 2 bases, and 11 bases separated the two germline ends. The whole variable domain, filled in from reference TRBV5-4 and TRBJ1-2, reads ETGVTQSPTHLIKTRGQQVTLRCSSQSGHNTVSWYQQALGQGPQFIFQYYREEENGRGNFPPRFSGLQFPNYSSELNVNALELDDSALYLCASSLVRAVNYGYTFGSGTRLTVV.

This clone was seen once. The rearrangement joins TRBV30 to TRBJ2-6; D unresolved. The V gene lost 3 bases and the J gene lost 0 bases, with 6 bases spanning the gap. Germline CDR1 GTSNPN, CDR2 SVGIG (reference sequence). The CDR3 runs to 14 residues. In nucleotides, the CDR3 is TGTGCCTGGAGAATTATCTCTGGGGCCAACGTCCTGACTTTC. Protein sequence: CAWRIISGANVLTF.

This clone counts as medium-sized. V gene TRBV6-5 combines with J gene TRBJ1-6, with 8 bases aligning to TRBD1. Germline CDR1 and CDR2: MNHEY and SVGAGI. V lost 0 bases to trimming and J lost 7 bases; unmatched junction nucleotides: 5. The length of the CDR3 is 16 residues. The DNA for the CDR3 is TGTGCCAGCAGTTACTCGCGACAGGGGTTGAATTCACCCCTCCACTTT. Translation: CASSYSRQGLNSPLHF.

The J gene is TRBJ2-4, the V gene TRBV5-8; no definite D call. Germline values: CDR1 SGHTS, CDR2 YDEGEE. CDR3 length equals 16 residues. V lost 4 bases to trimming and J lost 8 bases, with 22 bases between them. The CDR3 DNA sequence: TGTGCCAGCAGCCCGAGAGGTAGAGCTAGAAGTGACATTCAGTACTTC. It is translated as CASSPRGRARSDIQYF. Full variable domain (rest looked up from reference TRBV5-8 and TRBJ2-4): EAGVTQSPTHLIKTRGQQATLRCSPISGHTSVYWYQQALGLGLQFLLWYDEGEERNRGNFPPRFSGRQFPNYSSELNVNALELEDSALYLCASSPRGRARSDIQYFGAGTRLSVL.

The chain joins TRBV4-1 to TRBJ1-1; D is perhaps TRBD1 (5 bases). Germline CDR1 reads MGHRA; CDR2 reads YSYEKL. The V and J ends lost 1 base and 0 bases respectively, with 9 bases between them. The CDR3 covers 15 residues. The CDR3 here is CASSQVGAMNTEAFF. In DNA, the CDR3 is TGCGCCAGCAGCCAAGTTGGGGCCATGAACACTGAAGCTTTCTTT.

The chain links TRBV6-5 to TRBJ2-7; D not resolved. Germline V lookup: CDR1 MNHEY, CDR2 SVGAGI. V was cut by 8 bases and J by 0 bases, with 11 bases left in between. The CDR3 covers 13 residues. CDR3 sequence reads: CASLFGDSYEQYF. DNA for the CDR3: TGTGCCAGCTTATTTGGAGACTCCTACGAGCAGTACTTC.

The gene calls are TRBV6-6 and TRBJ1-1; D unresolved. This CDR3 spans 13 amino acids. V gave up 4 bases and J gave up 4 bases, with 10 bases separating them. Germline V lookup: CDR1 MNHNY, CDR2 SVGAGI (reference sequence). CDR3 nucleotide sequence: TGTGCCAGCAGTTTAATTGGAGGCACTGAAGCTTTCTTT. It encodes CASSLIGGTEAFF.

The chain links TRBV27 to TRBJ1-5; 12 bases map to TRBD1. V was pared by 5 bases and J by 3 bases, with 2 bases of the junction left unmatched. The germline CDR1 and CDR2 sequences are MNHEY and SMNVEV (reference sequence). The CDR3 spans 15 residues. The CDR3, as DNA: TGTGCCAGCAGTGGGACAGGGGGCTCCAATCAGCCCCAGCATTTT. Its translation is CASSGTGGSNQPQHF.